These T cell receptor beta chains were read from a single sample in a study of T cell responses to AZD1222 COVID-19 vaccine. TCRdb's copy holds only in-frame clones and misses some; the assay was immunoSEQ multiplex PCR. The data hold approximately 120,000 clones, with 89% observed a single time. Sequenced here: peripheral blood, sampled on day 0 of AZD1222 vaccination. Source of these receptors: an adult in good health. Both conserved end residues are part of each CDR3. A D gene is named only where the DNA matches it firmly. A clone size is listed for some rows: how often the clone was seen (once, few, many), or a class if it is expanded.

cdr3_length j_call d_call v_call clone_size cdr3_nt cdr3_aa
11 TRBJ2-7 TRBD2 TRBV20-1 once TGCAGTGCCCGGGGGGGTGATGAGCAGTACTTC CSARGGDEQYF
14 TRBJ2-5 . TRBV10-2 . TGCGCCAGCACTGATGGCAGCCCCCAAGAGACCCAGTACTTC CASTDGSPQETQYF
14 TRBJ2-1 . TRBV11-2 . TGTGCCAGCCAGCAGAATCGCGGGGGCATTGAGCAGTTCTTC CASQQNRGGIEQFF
12 TRBJ1-2 . TRBV30 . TGTGCCTGGAGTGTTGGGGACTATGGCTACACCTTC CAWSVGDYGYTF
13 TRBJ2-6 . TRBV29-1 . TGCAGCGTTGGCGGCCCCGCGGCCAACGTCCTGACTTTC CSVGGPAANVLTF
15 TRBJ1-2 . TRBV28 . TGTGCCAGCAGCCCAGACGGGTGGGCTAACTATGGCTACACCTTC CASSPDGWANYGYTF
17 TRBJ1-2 . TRBV5-8 . TGTGCCAGCAGCTCGTACCTCCGGGGGCCCGAACGCTATGGCTACACCTTC CASSSYLRGPERYGYTF
15 TRBJ2-3 TRBD2 TRBV7-2 . TGTGCCAGCACCCATAGCGGGGCCCCAGGGGATACGCAGTATTTT CASTHSGAPGDTQYF
15 TRBJ2-1 . TRBV9 . TGTGCCAGCAGCGTACTTGGAGGGGTAGGGCGCGGACAGTTCTTC CASSVLGGVGRGQFF
17 TRBJ2-4 TRBD2 TRBV10-3 . TGTGCCATCAGTGACCCCAGCGGGAGAGGTGCCAAAAACATTCAGTACTTC CAISDPSGRGAKNIQYF